The source of this T cell receptor beta chain is a study of shared clonotypes between healthy human individuals. A deep-level run was used for the assay. Produced via immunoSEQ multiplex PCR; TCRdb's table is partial and in-frame only. The sample includes hundreds of thousands of clones, around 96% seen only once; the top ten take roughly 0.1%. Losses at the gene ends were 4 bases for V and 3 bases for J; bases not matched to a gene: 14. Germline V gene data show CDR1 as SGHAT and CDR2 as FQDESV (reference sequence). This CDR3 contains 18 residues. Only CD45RO-negative cells positively selected for CCR7 counted as naive CD8 cells, so terminally differentiated effector memory CD45RA+ cells were excluded. All of the donors resided in Nashville, Tennessee, and each was a Caucasian adult. In its sample, this clone was seen once.

The sequenced sample was naive CD8+ T cells sorted from blood. This sequence joins TRBV11-1 and TRBJ1-1; 10 positions match TRBD1. The sequence was obtained from a woman aged 25-40 years in good health. In DNA, the CDR3 is TGTGCCAGCAGCTCGACCGGGACGGGACAGGGGCCGCACACTGAAGCTTTCTTT. Protein: CASSSTGTGQGPHTEAFF.